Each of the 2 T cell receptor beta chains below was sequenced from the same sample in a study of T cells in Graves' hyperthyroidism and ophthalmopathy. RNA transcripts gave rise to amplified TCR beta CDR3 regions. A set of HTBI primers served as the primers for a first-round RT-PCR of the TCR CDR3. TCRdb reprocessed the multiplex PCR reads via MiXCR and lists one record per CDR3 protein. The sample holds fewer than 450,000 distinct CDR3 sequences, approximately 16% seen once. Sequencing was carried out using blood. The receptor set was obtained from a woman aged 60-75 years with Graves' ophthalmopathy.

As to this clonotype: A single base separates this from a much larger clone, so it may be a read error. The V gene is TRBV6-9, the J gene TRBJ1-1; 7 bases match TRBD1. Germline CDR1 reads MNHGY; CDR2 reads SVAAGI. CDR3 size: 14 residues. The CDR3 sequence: CASRTGARNTEASF. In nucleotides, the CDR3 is TGTGCCAGCAGAACAGGGGCACGGAACACTGAAGCTTCCTTT.

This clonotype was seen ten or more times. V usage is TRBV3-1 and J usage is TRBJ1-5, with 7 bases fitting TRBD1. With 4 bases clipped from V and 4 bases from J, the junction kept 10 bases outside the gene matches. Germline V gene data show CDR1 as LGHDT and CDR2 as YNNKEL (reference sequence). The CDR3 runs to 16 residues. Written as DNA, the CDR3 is TGTGCCAGCAGCCTGAGCACAGGGGTAGGGAATCAGCCCCAGCATTTT. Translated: CASSLSTGVGNQPQHF.